This T cell receptor (beta chain) was observed in a study of PD-1 blockade in classical Hodgkin lymphoma. As concerns this clone: The antigen is unknown. The same CDR3 also results from other DNA sequences found in this sample.

The CDR3 has 13 amino acids. Germline CDR1 SGHTA, CDR2 FQGNSA. The V and J ends lost 5 bases and 5 bases respectively, with 12 bases between them. Study-wide results and caveats: The diversity seen at baseline in complete responders resembled that of newly diagnosed patients.

Each and every patient relapsed after autologous stem cell transplantation, and patients got differing brentuximab vedotin exposure. Profiled with immunoSEQ multiplex PCR; TCRdb holds only in-frame clones, not every one. The table shows under 65,000 clones, with approximately 92% occurring only once. Sequenced here: peripheral blood mononuclear cells (PBMCs), sampled at baseline. The origin of this receptor is a human donor with classical Hodgkin lymphoma. The rearrangement joins TRBV7-2 to TRBJ2-5, with D hard to call. The CDR3 loop is CASSPPGRETQYF. In DNA form, the CDR3 reads TGTGCCAGCAGCCCGCCTGGACGGGAGACCCAGTACTTC.